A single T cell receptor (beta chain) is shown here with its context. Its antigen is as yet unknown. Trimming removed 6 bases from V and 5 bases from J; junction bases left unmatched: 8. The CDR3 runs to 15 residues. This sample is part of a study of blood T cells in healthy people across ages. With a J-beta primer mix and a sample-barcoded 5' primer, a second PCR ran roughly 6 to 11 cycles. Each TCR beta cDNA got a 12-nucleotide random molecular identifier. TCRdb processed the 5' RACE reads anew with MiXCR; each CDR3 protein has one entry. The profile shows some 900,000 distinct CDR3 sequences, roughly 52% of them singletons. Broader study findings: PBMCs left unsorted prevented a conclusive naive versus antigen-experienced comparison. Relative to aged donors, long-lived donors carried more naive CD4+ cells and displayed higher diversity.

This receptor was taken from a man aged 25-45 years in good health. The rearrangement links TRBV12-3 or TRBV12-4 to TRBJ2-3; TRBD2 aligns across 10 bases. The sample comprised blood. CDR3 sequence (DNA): TGTGCCAGCAGAAAGCGGGGGGGCCTAGAAGATACGCAGTATTTT. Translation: CASRKRGGLEDTQYF.